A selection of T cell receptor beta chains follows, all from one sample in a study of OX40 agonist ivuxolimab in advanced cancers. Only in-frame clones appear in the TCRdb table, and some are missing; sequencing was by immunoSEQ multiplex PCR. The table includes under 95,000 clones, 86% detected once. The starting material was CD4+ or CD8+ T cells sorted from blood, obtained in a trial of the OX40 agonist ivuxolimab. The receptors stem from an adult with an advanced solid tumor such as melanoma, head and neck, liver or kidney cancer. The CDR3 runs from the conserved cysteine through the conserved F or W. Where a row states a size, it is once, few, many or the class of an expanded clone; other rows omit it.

CDR3aa: CASSQARPLAASYNEQFF
v_gene: TRBV4-1
abundance: -

CDR3aa: CASSLEQGRETQYF
v_gene: TRBV7-7
abundance: few

CDR3aa: CASNPYPGSQETQYF
v_gene: TRBV5-1
abundance: -

CDR3aa: CASSGLAGGQDTQYF
v_gene: TRBV9
abundance: -

CDR3aa: CASSLDGVADRDRYF
v_gene: TRBV7-2
abundance: -

CDR3aa: CASGRGGLIYEQYF
v_gene: TRBV2
abundance: once

CDR3aa: CAWSVQAGGHNEQFF
v_gene: TRBV30
abundance: -

CDR3aa: CASSPNQGPSTDTQYF
v_gene: TRBV5-4
abundance: once

CDR3aa: CASSTRQGALNQPQHF
v_gene: TRBV7-8
abundance: once

CDR3aa: CASSLQANEQFF
v_gene: TRBV11-3
abundance: -

CDR3aa: CASNFRSRGLAGGDLNEQFF
v_gene: TRBV27
abundance: -

CDR3aa: CASSLGTGQNIQYF
v_gene: TRBV5-1
abundance: -

CDR3aa: CASSLSGGNTEAFF
v_gene: TRBV13
abundance: once

CDR3aa: CAWRRGTGGSPLHF
v_gene: TRBV30
abundance: -

CDR3aa: CASSQGPPNTEAFF
v_gene: TRBV5-1
abundance: -

CDR3aa: CASSLGPWGQGANGYTF
v_gene: TRBV11-2
abundance: -

CDR3aa: CASGLDGDGYTF
v_gene: TRBV6-1
abundance: -

CDR3aa: CASSLVGKDTQYF
v_gene: TRBV5-1
abundance: -

CDR3aa: CASSSGRPYNEQFF
v_gene: TRBV19
abundance: -

CDR3aa: CASSDWDSRGELFF
v_gene: TRBV7-3
abundance: -

CDR3aa: CASSSQGQGGSETQYF
v_gene: TRBV5-1
abundance: -

CDR3aa: CASKYAGTMNTEAFF
v_gene: TRBV19
abundance: -

CDR3aa: CASSLYDYRITASGNTIYF
v_gene: TRBV11-2
abundance: -

CDR3aa: CSVWTGGYQPQHF
v_gene: TRBV29-1
abundance: -

CDR3aa: CAISGGQANSYEQYF
v_gene: TRBV10-3
abundance: -

CDR3aa: CASSIQAHLAKNIQYF
v_gene: TRBV19
abundance: -

CDR3aa: CASSRGYGYTF
v_gene: TRBV11-2
abundance: -

CDR3aa: CASSLSGQQVRTF
v_gene: TRBV11-2
abundance: -

CDR3aa: CASSHYPGPQSSPLHF
v_gene: TRBV19
abundance: once

CDR3aa: CASSPQGARETQYF
v_gene: TRBV18
abundance: once

CDR3aa: CASSFGGRRVQNTEAFF
v_gene: TRBV5-1
abundance: -

CDR3aa: CASSLAAQGVKETQYF
v_gene: TRBV7-2
abundance: -

CDR3aa: CASSYSRLTGKAEAFF
v_gene: TRBV6-5
abundance: -

CDR3aa: CASIKTPSTKVPWQPGGTNEKLFF
v_gene: TRBV5-1
abundance: -

CDR3aa: CASSYGTLYEQYF
v_gene: TRBV6-5
abundance: few

CDR3aa: CASSEIAGTPGYF
v_gene: TRBV6-1
abundance: -

CDR3aa: CASRVVSGNTIYF
v_gene: TRBV6-1
abundance: once

CDR3aa: CASSSAGRLAYEQYF
v_gene: TRBV11-2
abundance: -

CDR3aa: CASSLRGSLVDTEAFF
v_gene: TRBV7-9
abundance: -

CDR3aa: CASSVAWAGSTDTQYF
v_gene: TRBV9
abundance: -

CDR3aa: CAWSDQKGSPLHF
v_gene: TRBV30
abundance: once

CDR3aa: CASSLARWDRGYEQYF
v_gene: TRBV11-1
abundance: -

CDR3aa: CASSYPSGQGTDTQYF
v_gene: TRBV6-5
abundance: -

CDR3aa: CASSPPGSQETQYF
v_gene: TRBV18
abundance: -

CDR3aa: CASSIDKWEAGELFF
v_gene: TRBV19
abundance: -

CDR3aa: CASSLKGESSYEQYF
v_gene: TRBV27
abundance: -

CDR3aa: CASSLNTAVGGANVLTF
v_gene: TRBV5-1
abundance: -

CDR3aa: CSVEGAGDGSSGANVLTF
v_gene: TRBV29-1
abundance: -

CDR3aa: CASSYPGTALGAFF
v_gene: TRBV6-5
abundance: -

CDR3aa: CASSLGLAGGLGFWYF
v_gene: TRBV5-6
abundance: -

CDR3aa: CASSPRTSGAETQYF
v_gene: TRBV18
abundance: -

CDR3aa: CASSSDRTYEQYF
v_gene: TRBV25-1
abundance: -

CDR3aa: CASRDVGYTF
v_gene: TRBV6-5
abundance: -

CDR3aa: CASSLGILTVYNEQFF
v_gene: TRBV11-2
abundance: -

CDR3aa: CASSQVAGKTDTQYF
v_gene: TRBV4-1
abundance: once